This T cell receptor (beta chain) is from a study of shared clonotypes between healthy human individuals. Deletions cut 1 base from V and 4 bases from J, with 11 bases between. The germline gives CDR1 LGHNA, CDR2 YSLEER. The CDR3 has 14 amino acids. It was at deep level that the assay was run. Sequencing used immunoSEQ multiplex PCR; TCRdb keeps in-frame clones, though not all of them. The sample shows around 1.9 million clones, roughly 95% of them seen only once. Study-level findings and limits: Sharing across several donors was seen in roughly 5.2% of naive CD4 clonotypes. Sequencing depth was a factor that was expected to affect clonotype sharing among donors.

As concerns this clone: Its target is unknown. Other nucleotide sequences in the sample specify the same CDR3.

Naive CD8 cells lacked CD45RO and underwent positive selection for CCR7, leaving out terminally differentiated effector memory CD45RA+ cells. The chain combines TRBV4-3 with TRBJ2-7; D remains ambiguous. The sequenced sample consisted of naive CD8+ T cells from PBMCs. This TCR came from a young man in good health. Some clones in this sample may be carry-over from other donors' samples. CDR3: CASSQARGDYEQYF. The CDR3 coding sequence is TGCGCCAGCAGCCAAGCCCGTGGGGATTACGAGCAGTACTTC.